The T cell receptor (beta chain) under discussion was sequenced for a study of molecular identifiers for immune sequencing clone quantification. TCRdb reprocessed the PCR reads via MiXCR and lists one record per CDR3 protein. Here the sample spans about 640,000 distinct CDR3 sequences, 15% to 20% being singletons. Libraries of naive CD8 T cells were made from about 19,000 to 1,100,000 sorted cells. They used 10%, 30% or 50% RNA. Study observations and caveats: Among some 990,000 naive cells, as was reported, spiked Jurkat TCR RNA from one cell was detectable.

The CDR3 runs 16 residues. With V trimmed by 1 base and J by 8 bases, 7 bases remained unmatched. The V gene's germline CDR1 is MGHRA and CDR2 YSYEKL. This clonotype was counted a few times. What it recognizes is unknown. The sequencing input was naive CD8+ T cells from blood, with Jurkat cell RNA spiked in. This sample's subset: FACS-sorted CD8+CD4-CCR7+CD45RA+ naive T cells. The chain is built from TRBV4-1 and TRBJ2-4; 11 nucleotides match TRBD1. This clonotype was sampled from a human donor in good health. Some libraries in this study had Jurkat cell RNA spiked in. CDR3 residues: CASSQGHRDRGDIQYF. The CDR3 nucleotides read TGCGCCAGCAGCCAAGGTCACCGGGACAGGGGGGACATTCAGTACTTC.